This T cell receptor beta chain came from a study of PD-1 blockade in classical Hodgkin lymphoma. The study's findings and limits: Exclusion was applied to patients who started nivolumab under 1 year after ASCT.

All trial patients relapsed after autologous stem cell transplantation. About this clone: Its specificity is not known.

This table comes from immunoSEQ multiplex PCR, and its TCRdb copy is limited to in-frame clones, with some not included. The sample yields about 43,000 clones, approximately 70% seen once. This CDR3 has 15 residues. The germline V and J ends were trimmed by 4 bases and 2 bases, with 15 bases remaining between them. In germline, CDR1 is SGHRS, CDR2 YFSETQ. This sequence originates from a human donor with classical Hodgkin lymphoma. The specimen was peripheral blood mononuclear cells (PBMCs), collected at baseline. The chain is built from TRBV5-1 and TRBJ1-1, with D unresolved. The CDR3 loop reads CASSLQTVGNTEAFF. The CDR3 bases are TGCGCCAGCAGCCTCCAAACAGTCGGAAACACTGAAGCTTTCTTT.